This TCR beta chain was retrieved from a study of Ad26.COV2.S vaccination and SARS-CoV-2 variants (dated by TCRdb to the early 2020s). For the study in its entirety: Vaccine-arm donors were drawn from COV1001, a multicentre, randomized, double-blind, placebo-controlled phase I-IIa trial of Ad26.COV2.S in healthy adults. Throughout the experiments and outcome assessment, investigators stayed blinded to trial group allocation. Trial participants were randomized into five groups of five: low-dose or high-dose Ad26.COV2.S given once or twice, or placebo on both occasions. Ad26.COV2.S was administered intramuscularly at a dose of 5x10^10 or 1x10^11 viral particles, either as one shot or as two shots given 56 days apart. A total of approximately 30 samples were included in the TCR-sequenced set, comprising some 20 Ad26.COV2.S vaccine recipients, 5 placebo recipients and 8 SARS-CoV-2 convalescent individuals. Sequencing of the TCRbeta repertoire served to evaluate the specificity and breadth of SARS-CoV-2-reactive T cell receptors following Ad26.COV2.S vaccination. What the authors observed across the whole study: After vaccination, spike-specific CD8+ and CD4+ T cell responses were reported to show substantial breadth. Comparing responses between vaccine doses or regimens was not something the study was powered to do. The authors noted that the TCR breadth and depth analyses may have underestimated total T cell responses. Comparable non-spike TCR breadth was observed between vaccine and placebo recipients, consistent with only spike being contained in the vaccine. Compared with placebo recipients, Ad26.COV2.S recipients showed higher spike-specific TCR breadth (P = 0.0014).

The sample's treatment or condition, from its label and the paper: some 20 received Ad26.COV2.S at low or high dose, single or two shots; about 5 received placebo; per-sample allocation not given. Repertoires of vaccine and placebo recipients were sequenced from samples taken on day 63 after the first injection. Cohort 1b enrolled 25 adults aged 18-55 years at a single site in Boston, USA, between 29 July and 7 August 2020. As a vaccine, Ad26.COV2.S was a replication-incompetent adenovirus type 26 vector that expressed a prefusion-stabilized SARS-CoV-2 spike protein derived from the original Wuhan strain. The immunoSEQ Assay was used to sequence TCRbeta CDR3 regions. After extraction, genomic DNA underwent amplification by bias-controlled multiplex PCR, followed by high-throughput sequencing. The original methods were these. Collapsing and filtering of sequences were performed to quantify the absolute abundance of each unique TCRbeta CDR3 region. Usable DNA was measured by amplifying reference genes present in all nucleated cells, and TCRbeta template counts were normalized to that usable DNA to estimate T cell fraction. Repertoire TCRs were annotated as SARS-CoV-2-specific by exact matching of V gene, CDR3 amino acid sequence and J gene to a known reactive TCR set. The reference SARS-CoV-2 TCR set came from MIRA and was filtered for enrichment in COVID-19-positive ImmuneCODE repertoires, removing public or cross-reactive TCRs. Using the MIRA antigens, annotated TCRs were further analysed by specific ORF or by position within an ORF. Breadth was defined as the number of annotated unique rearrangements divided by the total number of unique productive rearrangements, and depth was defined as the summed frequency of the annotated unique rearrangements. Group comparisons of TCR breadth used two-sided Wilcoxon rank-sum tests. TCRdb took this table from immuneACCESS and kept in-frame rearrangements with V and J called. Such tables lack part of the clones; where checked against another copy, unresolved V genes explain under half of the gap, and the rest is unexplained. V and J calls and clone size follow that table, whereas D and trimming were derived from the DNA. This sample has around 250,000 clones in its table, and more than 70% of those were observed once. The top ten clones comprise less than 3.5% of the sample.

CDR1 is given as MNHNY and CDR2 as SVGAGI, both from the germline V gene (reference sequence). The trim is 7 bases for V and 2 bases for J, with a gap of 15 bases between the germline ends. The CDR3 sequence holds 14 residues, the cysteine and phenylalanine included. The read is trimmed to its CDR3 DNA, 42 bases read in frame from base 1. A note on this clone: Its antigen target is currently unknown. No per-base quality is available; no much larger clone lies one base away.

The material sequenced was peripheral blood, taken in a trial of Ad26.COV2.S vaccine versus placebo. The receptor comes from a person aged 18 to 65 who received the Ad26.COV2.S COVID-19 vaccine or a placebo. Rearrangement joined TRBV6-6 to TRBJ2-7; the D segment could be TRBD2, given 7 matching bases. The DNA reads TGTGCCAGCACCCCCGCGGGGGCTCCCTACGAGCAGTACTTC. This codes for CASTPAGAPYEQYF.